A single sample is the source of the 14 T cell receptor beta chains below, sequenced in a study of T cells in Graves' hyperthyroidism and ophthalmopathy. TCR beta CDR3 regions were amplified from RNA transcripts. A first-round RT-PCR of the TCR CDR3 used the HTBI primer set. A single record per CDR3 protein comes from TCRdb applying MiXCR to the multiplex PCR reads. Of about 620,000 distinct CDR3 sequences in the sample, roughly 17% were seen once. What was sequenced was blood. All receptors derive from a woman in her twenties or thirties with Graves' hyperthyroidism.

V gene TRBV7-9 combines with J gene TRBJ2-7; no firm D call. Trimming took off 5 bases at V and 5 bases at J, with 10 bases between the two ends. Germline CDR1 reads SEHNR; CDR2 reads FQNEAQ (reference sequence). The CDR3 length is 12 residues. CDR3 sequence reads: CASSPVGDEQYF. The DNA of the CDR3 is TGTGCCAGCAGCCCGGTAGGAGACGAGCAGTACTTC.

This clonotype was detected ten times or more. The V and J genes are TRBV12-3 or TRBV12-4 and TRBJ1-5; D might be TRBD1 (5 bases). The CDR3 runs 13 residues. V was cut by 5 bases and J by 1 base, with 6 bases left in between. DNA of the CDR3: TGTGCCAGCAGTGGGGCGAGCAATCAGCCCCAGCATTTT. Translating gives CASSGASNQPQHF.

This clonotype was seen repeatedly, ten times or more. The chain is built from TRBV7-2 and TRBJ1-1; D unresolved. Germline V gives CDR1 SGHTA, CDR2 FQGNSA. This CDR3 is built from 14 residues. V was trimmed by 0 bases and J by 1 base, leaving 6 bases between them. The CDR3 here is CASSLASGNTEAFF. The CDR3 DNA follows: TGTGCCAGCAGCTTAGCTTCTGGGAACACTGAAGCTTTCTTT.

A few counts support this clonotype. This chain joins TRBV28 and TRBJ2-2, with 9 positions matching TRBD2. The CDR3 loop spans 16 amino acids. Germline V gives CDR1 MDHEN, CDR2 SYDVKM. V gave up 5 bases and J gave up 5 bases; unmatched junction bases: 9. CDR3 amino acids: CASSPYLAGETGELFF. CDR3 coding DNA: TGTGCCAGCAGTCCTTACTTAGCGGGAGAGACCGGGGAGCTGTTTTTT.

This clonotype has a count of ten or more. The chain couples TRBV6-6 to TRBJ2-5; the D gene is possibly TRBD2 (5 bases). Germline V gene lookup returns CDR1 MNHNY and CDR2 SVGAGI (reference sequence). Trimming shortened V by 0 bases and J by 0 bases, and 5 bases separated the two germline ends. CDR3 length: 14 residues. The CDR3 here is CASSYSGNQETQYF. The CDR3 DNA sequence: TGTGCCAGCAGTTACTCCGGGAACCAAGAGACCCAGTACTTC.

The V and J genes are TRBV28 and TRBJ2-6, with D hard to call. This CDR3 comprises 22 residues. Germline assignment: CDR1 MDHEN and CDR2 SYDVKM. The V end was cut by 3 bases, the J end by 0 bases, with 27 bases between. The CDR3 bases are TGTGCCAGCAGTTTTTTACCCGACTCAGGCCACGCTTCTAACTCTGGGGCCAACGTCCTGACTTTC. This sequence encodes CASSFLPDSGHASNSGANVLTF.

In the case of this clonotype: A read error may explain this, as a much larger clone is one base away. Lacking the conserved final phenylalanine or tryptophan, this CDR3 likely reflects a read error. This chain connects TRBV7-9 to TRBJ1-1; no reliable D call. The ends were cut back, 3 bases at V and 3 bases at J, with 17 bases in the middle. The CDR3 extends over 16 amino acids. The germline CDR1 and CDR2 sequences are SEHNR and FQNEAQ (reference sequence). The CDR3: CASSLAPGFEDTEAFL. In DNA, the CDR3 is TGTGCCAGCAGCTTGGCTCCGGGGTTTGAGGACACTGAAGCTTTCCTT.

There are many counts of this clonotype. J is TRBJ1-5 and V is TRBV28; D remains ambiguous. There are 14 residues in the CDR3. Trimming pared 5 bases from V and 1 base from J, leaving 9 bases between. Germline V gene data show CDR1 as MDHEN and CDR2 as SYDVKM. CDR3 DNA sequence: TGTGCCAGCAGTCCTGCCGGAAGCAATCAGCCCCAGCATTTT. Amino acid sequence: CASSPAGSNQPQHF.

At least ten counts were recorded for this clonotype. This chain joins TRBV4-1 and TRBJ2-7, with TRBD1 matching 12 bases. The length of the CDR3 is 13 residues. Looked up from germline, CDR1 is MGHRA and CDR2 is YSYEKL. After removal of 8 bases from V and 7 bases from J, the junction contained 6 bases not matched to a gene. The DNA of the CDR3 is TGCGCCAGCGGGGGGGACAGGGGGCTTGAGCAGTACTTC. It specifies CASGGDRGLEQYF.

V and J are TRBV11-3 and TRBJ2-7; TRBD2 is a possible D gene (5 bases). Germline CDR1 reads SGHNT; CDR2 reads YENEEA. V was clipped by 6 bases and J by 4 bases, with 16 bases between them. CDR3 length: 14 residues. The CDR3 sequence is CASSMSPGGYEQYF. The CDR3 DNA reads as TGTGCCAGCAGTATGAGCCCCGGCGGGTACGAGCAGTACTTC.

This clonotype was observed a few times. V usage is TRBV19 and J usage is TRBJ2-1; 8 positions agree with TRBD1. Trimming removed 5 bases from V and 12 bases from J; junction bases left unmatched: 9. CDR1 LNHDA and CDR2 SQIVND come from the germline V gene (reference sequence). The CDR3 runs to 13 residues. The CDR3 sequence: CASSAQTGALQFF. The CDR3 DNA follows: TGTGCCAGTAGTGCGCAGACAGGGGCCCTGCAGTTCTTC.

Ten or more counts support this clonotype. The CDR3 sequence is CASSLALVAGGGTDTQYF. The CDR3 DNA follows: TGTGCCAGCAGCTTAGCGCTCGTAGCGGGAGGAGGCACAGATACGCAGTATTTT. This sequence joins TRBV7-2 and TRBJ2-3, with 10 bases fitting TRBD2. The CDR3 spans 18 residues. Per germline, CDR1 SGHTA and CDR2 FQGNSA. The J segment lost 1 base and the V segment lost 0 bases, leaving 7 bases of the junction unmatched.

There are many counts of this clonotype. V is TRBV28 and J is TRBJ1-2; a possible D gene is TRBD1 (5 bases). Trimming removed 6 bases from V and 7 bases from J, with 12 bases in between. This CDR3 comprises 12 residues. CDR1 MDHEN and CDR2 SYDVKM come from the germline V gene. The CDR3 here is CASRFQGFGYTF. For the CDR3, the DNA is TGTGCCAGCAGATTTCAGGGTTTTGGCTACACCTTC.

In this sample, this clonotype turned up once. The chain carries TRBV5-1 and TRBJ2-5, with D possibly being TRBD1 (5 bases). CDR3 size: 14 residues. From germline, CDR1 is SGHRS and CDR2 YFSETQ. Trimming shortened V by 3 bases and J by 3 bases, and 12 bases separated the two germline ends. Here the CDR3 DNA reads TGCGCCAGCAGCTGGGGCGAACCAAAAGAGACCCAGTACTTC. It translates to CASSWGEPKETQYF.